This T cell receptor (beta chain) was obtained from a study of blood T cell repertoires in COVID-19. The CDR3 spans 15 residues. V lost 0 bases, J lost 5 bases, and 14 bases lay in between. Germline V CDR1 and CDR2: SGDLS, YYNGEE. Assay used: immunoSEQ multiplex PCR; TCRdb lists only in-frame clones, some missing. Here the sample spans 80,000 to 100,000 clones, about 74% being singletons. The rearrangement links TRBV9 to TRBJ2-5; D possibly corresponds to TRBD1 (5 bases). Specimen: peripheral blood. This clonotype was obtained from a man between 65 and 80 years old with COVID-19, enrolled during active disease. This CDR3 reads CASSVASGNLETQYF. CDR3 nucleotide sequence: TGTGCCAGCAGCGTAGCTTCAGGGAATTTGGAGACCCAGTACTTC.